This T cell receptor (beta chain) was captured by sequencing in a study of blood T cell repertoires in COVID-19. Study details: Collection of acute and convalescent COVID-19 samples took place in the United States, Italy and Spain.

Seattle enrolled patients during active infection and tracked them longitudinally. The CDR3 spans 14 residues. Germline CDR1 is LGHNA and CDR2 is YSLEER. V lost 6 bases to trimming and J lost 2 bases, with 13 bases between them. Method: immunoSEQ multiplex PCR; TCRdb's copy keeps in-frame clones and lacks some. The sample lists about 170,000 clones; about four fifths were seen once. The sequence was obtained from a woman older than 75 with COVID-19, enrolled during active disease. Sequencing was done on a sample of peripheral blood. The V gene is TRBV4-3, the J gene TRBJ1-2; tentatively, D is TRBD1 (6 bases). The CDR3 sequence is CASSFWTENYGYTF. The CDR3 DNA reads TGCGCCAGCAGTTTCTGGACAGAGAACTATGGCTACACCTTC.